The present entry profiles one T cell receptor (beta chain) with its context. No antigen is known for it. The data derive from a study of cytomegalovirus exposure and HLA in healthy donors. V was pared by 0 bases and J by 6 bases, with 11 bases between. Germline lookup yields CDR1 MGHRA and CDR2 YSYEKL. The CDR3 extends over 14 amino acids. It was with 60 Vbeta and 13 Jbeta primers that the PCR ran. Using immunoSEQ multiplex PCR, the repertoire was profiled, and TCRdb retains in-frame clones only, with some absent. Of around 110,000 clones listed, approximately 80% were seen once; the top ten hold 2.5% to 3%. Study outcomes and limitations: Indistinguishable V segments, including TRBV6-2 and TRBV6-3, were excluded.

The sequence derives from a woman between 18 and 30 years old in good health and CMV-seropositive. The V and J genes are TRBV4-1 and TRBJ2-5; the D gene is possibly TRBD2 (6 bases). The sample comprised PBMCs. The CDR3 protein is CASSQDGGSKTQYF. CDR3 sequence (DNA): TGCGCCAGCAGCCAAGATGGGGGGAGTAAGACCCAGTACTTC.